Below are 11 T cell receptor beta chains sequenced from a single sample in a study of T cell clones after liver transplantation. The method was immunoSEQ multiplex PCR; TCRdb's version includes in-frame clones alone and lacks a portion of them. This table has some 80,000 clones, around four fifths appearing once. The sample in question was CD4+ T cells from blood, obtained around 48 months after liver transplant. All receptors come from a human patient who received a liver transplant. Some T cells may be provided by the graft donor.

The rearrangement links TRBV19 to TRBJ2-3; D is unclear. Trimming stripped 5 bases from V and 2 bases from J, with 17 bases between. The germline CDR1 and CDR2 sequences are LNHDA and SQIVND (reference sequence). The CDR3 loop spans 16 amino acids. CDR3 region: CASSSGPRAHTDTQYF. The CDR3 coding sequence is TGTGCCAGTAGTTCAGGCCCCCGGGCGCACACAGATACGCAGTATTTT.

This clone was counted between two and nine times. The rearrangement uses TRBV5-6 and TRBJ1-2; TRBD1 aligns across 9 bases. With V trimmed by 1 base and J by 4 bases, 8 bases remained unmatched. Per the germline V gene, CDR1 is SGHDT and CDR2 is YYEEEE. The CDR3 is 16 residues long. CDR3 sequence reads: CASSLPRTGVGYGYTF. CDR3 DNA: TGTGCCAGCAGCTTGCCCCGGACAGGGGTAGGCTATGGCTACACCTTC. Complete variable domain (other parts from reference TRBV5-6 and TRBJ1-2): DAGVTQSPTHLIKTRGQQVTLRCSPKSGHDTVSWYQQALGQGPQFIFQYYEEEERQRGNFPDRFSGHQFPNYSSELNVNALLLGDSALYLCASSLPRTGVGYGYTFGSGTRLTVV.

The chain combines TRBV7-9 with TRBJ1-5; no definite D call. V was shortened by 2 bases and J by 7 bases, with 6 bases between the two germline ends. The CDR3 has 12 amino acids. The germline CDR1 and CDR2 sequences are SEHNR and FQNEAQ (reference sequence). As DNA, the CDR3 is TGTGCCAGCAGCTTACCGTCCCAGCCCCAGCATTTT. This encodes CASSLPSQPQHF.

The rearrangement uses TRBV27 and TRBJ1-2, with 7 bases aligning to TRBD1. V dropped 7 bases and J dropped 7; count of bases not matched to a gene: 9. Germline loops: CDR1 MNHEY, CDR2 SMNVEV (reference sequence). The CDR3 consists of 13 residues. CDR3 protein: CASKLQGSSGYTF. CDR3 coding DNA: TGTGCCAGCAAACTACAGGGGAGCTCTGGCTACACCTTC.

The chain employs TRBV5-1 and TRBJ1-2; a possible D gene is TRBD1 (5 bases). CDR3 length: 14 residues. V shed 0 bases and J shed 6 bases, with 12 bases lying between them. The germline V gene has CDR1 SGHRS and CDR2 YFSETQ. The chain's CDR3 is CASSLGTRLNGYTF. In DNA form, the CDR3 reads TGCGCCAGCAGCTTGGGGACACGGCTGAATGGCTACACCTTC.

The J gene is TRBJ1-2, the V gene TRBV29-1; weak D call: TRBD1 (6 bases). Germline CDR1 SQVTM, CDR2 ANQGSEA. This CDR3 has 11 residues. V was shortened by 8 bases and J by 7 bases, with 14 bases between the two germline ends. In DNA, the CDR3 is TGCAGCCTTACAGGGTCCGGTGGCTACACCTTC. Its protein product is CSLTGSGGYTF.

This clone was recorded a few times. This chain joins TRBV10-1 and TRBJ1-6; D unclear. CDR3 length: 13 residues. V lost 9 bases to trimming and J lost 10 bases, with 16 bases between them. In germline, CDR1 is WNHNN, CDR2 SYGVQD (reference sequence). DNA for the CDR3: TGCGCCAGTCCGGCCGGGGTAAAGTCACCCCTCCACTTT. Protein sequence: CASPAGVKSPLHF.

The chain employs TRBV5-8 and TRBJ2-7; no clear D gene. Trimming pared 1 base from V and 7 bases from J, leaving 3 bases between. This CDR3 has 10 amino acids. Germline V gene lookup returns CDR1 SGHTS and CDR2 YDEGEE. This CDR3 is CASSLWEQYF. CDR3 nucleotides: TGTGCCAGCAGCTTGTGGGAGCAGTACTTC. The full variable domain, its missing parts supplied by reference TRBV5-8 and TRBJ2-7, is EAGVTQSPTHLIKTRGQQATLRCSPISGHTSVYWYQQALGLGLQFLLWYDEGEERNRGNFPPRFSGRQFPNYSSELNVNALELEDSALYLCASSLWEQYFGPGTRLTVT.

The J gene is TRBJ2-3, the V gene TRBV29-1; TRBD2 might be the D (5 bases). Germline CDR1 SQVTM, CDR2 ANQGSEA. V gave up 3 bases and J gave up 2 bases, with 12 bases separating them. The CDR3 runs to 14 residues. The DNA for the CDR3 is TGCAGCGTTGAGAGACCGACTACCACAGATACGCAGTATTTT. It yields the protein CSVERPTTTDTQYF.

The chain has TRBV2 and TRBJ1-5; TRBD1 aligns across 7 bases. The CDR3 sequence is 14 residues long. In germline, CDR1 is SNHLY, CDR2 FYNNEI. The trim removed 6 bases at V and 5 bases at J, leaving 7 bases unmatched. CDR3 in DNA: TGTGCCAGCAGCCTACAGGGGACCTATCAGCCCCAGCATTTT. Translating gives CASSLQGTYQPQHF.

The chain combines TRBV7-2 with TRBJ2-2; TRBD2 matches at 8 bases. CDR3 length equals 15 residues. The germline gives CDR1 SGHTA, CDR2 FQGNSA. V lost 0 bases and J lost 7; bases outside the gene matches: 4. Here the CDR3 DNA reads TGTGCCAGCAGCTTAGCGCACGGGGGGGTCGGGGAGCTGTTTTTT. Encoded protein: CASSLAHGGVGELFF.